Listed below are T cell receptor beta chains from one sample, sequenced in a study of blood T cell repertoires in COVID-19. The method was immunoSEQ multiplex PCR; TCRdb's version includes in-frame clones alone and lacks a portion of them. In the table there are 100,000 to 150,000 clones, around 85% of which are singletons. The sample taken for sequencing was peripheral blood. The receptors originated from a woman of 80 years or more with COVID-19, enrolled during active disease. Each CDR3 is given with its conserved first and last residue. D genes are given only for firm matches. Only some rows state a clone size, as once, few, many or a class for expanded clones.

>TRBD2|16|TRBV6-2/TRBV6-3|NA|TRBJ2-4
TGTGCCAGCAGTTCCACGACTAGCGGGCCCCAAAACATTCAGTACTTC
CASSSTTSGPQNIQYF
>NA|15|TRBV6-2/TRBV6-3|NA|TRBJ1-5
TGTGCCAGCAGTTACTGGAGGACAGAATATCAGCCCCAGCATTTT
CASSYWRTEYQPQHF
>NA|13|TRBV12-3/TRBV12-4|few|TRBJ1-5
TGTGCCAGCAGTTTCGTTAGCAATCAGCCCCAGCATTTT
CASSFVSNQPQHF
>TRBD2|15|TRBV5-1|NA|TRBJ2-1
TGCGCCAGCAGCTTGAGCGGGACCTCCTACAATGAGCAGTTCTTC
CASSLSGTSYNEQFF
>TRBD1|16|TRBV11-2|NA|TRBJ2-3
TGTGCCAGCAGCCCCTTTACAGGGGGCGAAACAGATACGCAGTATTTT
CASSPFTGGETDTQYF
>TRBD1|15|TRBV7-9|NA|TRBJ2-1
TGTGCCAGCAGCAAACAGACAGGGGCCTACAATGAGCAGTTCTTC
CASSKQTGAYNEQFF
>NA|16|TRBV7-6|once|TRBJ2-3
TGTGCCAGCAGCCTCTTCACGCGGCGGCCTGGGGATACGCAGTATTTT
CASSLFTRRPGDTQYF
>NA|14|TRBV2|NA|TRBJ2-1
TGTGCCAGCAGTGTAAGGGGTTCCTACAATGAGCAGTTCTTC
CASSVRGSYNEQFF
>TRBD2|12|TRBV6-5|NA|TRBJ2-1
TGTGCCAGCTTTAGCGGGAGACATGAGCAGTTCTTC
CASFSGRHEQFF
>NA|15|TRBV5-4|NA|TRBJ2-2
TGTGCCAGCAGCTTGGCAGGGGTTGACACCGGGGAGCTGTTTTTT
CASSLAGVDTGELFF
>TRBD1|13|TRBV28|NA|TRBJ1-1
TGTGCCAGCAGTTCCCGGACAGGGGCTGAAGCTTTCTTT
CASSSRTGAEAFF
>NA|14|TRBV5-1|NA|TRBJ2-1
TGCGCCAGCAGCTTGGGAGCAGGCTACAATGAGCAGTTCTTC
CASSLGAGYNEQFF
>TRBD1|14|TRBV10-3|NA|TRBJ1-1
TGTGCCATCAGCAGACAGGGGGCGAACACTGAAGCTTTCTTT
CAISRQGANTEAFF
>TRBD2|16|TRBV7-9|few|TRBJ2-7
TGTGCCAGCAGCTTTGGACTAGCGGGAGAGGGCTACGAGCAGTACTTC
CASSFGLAGEGYEQYF
>NA|11|TRBV6-5|NA|TRBJ2-7
TGTGCCAGCAGTTACCAATACGAGCAGTACTTC
CASSYQYEQYF
>TRBD1|13|TRBV7-3|NA|TRBJ1-6
TGTGCCAGCAGCTTAGGACAGGGGGCACCCCTCCACTTT
CASSLGQGAPLHF
>TRBD1|15|TRBV19|NA|TRBJ1-5
TGTGCCAGTAGGAACAGGGGTTTAGGCAATCAGCCCCAGCATTTT
CASRNRGLGNQPQHF
>TRBD2|16|TRBV18|NA|TRBJ2-1
TGTGCCAGCTCACCTCAAGCGGGAGGCGGCTCCAATGAGCAGTTCTTC
CASSPQAGGGSNEQFF
>TRBD1|13|TRBV29-1|NA|TRBJ2-7
TGCAGCGTCGAGGGGACAGGGACCTACGAGCAGTACTTC
CSVEGTGTYEQYF
>NA|16|TRBV18|NA|TRBJ1-3
TGTGCCAGCTCCCAACCGACAGGTTCCTCTGGAAACACCATATATTTT
CASSQPTGSSGNTIYF
>NA|12|TRBV20-1|NA|TRBJ1-2
TGCAGTGCTAGTAATCGCGGGTACGGCTACACCTTC
CSASNRGYGYTF
>NA|12|TRBV6-2/TRBV6-3|NA|TRBJ2-7
TGTGCCAGCAGCAGGGGCCGCTACGAGCAGTACTTC
CASSRGRYEQYF